This T cell receptor (beta chain) comes out of a study of CD8 T cell repertoires and HIV-1 epitope variants. Study summary: T cells were stimulated with Twenty-five Gag and Nef peptides separately. Epitopes were three Gag families plus Nef HW9 and YT9. T cells were cultured for nine to ten days with cytokines added on days 3 and 7.

Looked up from germline, CDR1 is MNHEY and CDR2 is SVGAGI. This CDR3 is built from 14 residues. Losses at the gene ends were 4 bases for V and 3 bases for J; bases not matched to a gene: 3. Method: immunoSEQ multiplex PCR; TCRdb's copy keeps in-frame clones and lacks some. Here the sample spans about 5,600 clones, about two thirds being singletons. In its sample, this clone was seen a few times. Its specificity is not known. The TCR originated in a male donor with HIV. The chain links TRBV6-5 to TRBJ1-5, with 7 bases fitting TRBD1. Sequencing was done on a sample of cultured CD8+ T cells derived from PBMCs. DNA of the CDR3: TGTGCCAGCAGTTTACAGGGGAACAATCAGCCCCAGCATTTT. It codes for CASSLQGNNQPQHF.